This entry lists 26 T cell receptor beta chains sequenced from one sample in a study of blood T cell repertoires in COVID-19. TCRdb's copy holds only in-frame clones and misses some; the assay was immunoSEQ multiplex PCR. This table holds 70,000 or so clones, roughly 80% found once. The sequenced sample consisted of peripheral blood. The receptors come from a man aged 55 to 70 with acute or convalescent COVID-19.

CDR3 sequence (DNA): TGTGCCAGCAGCTCCGCCGGGACGAACACCGGGGAGCTGTTTTTT. Its translation is CASSSAGTNTGELFF. V and J are TRBV11-3 and TRBJ2-2; D might be TRBD2 (5 bases). Germline CDR1 reads SGHNT; CDR2 reads YENEEA. The V and J ends lost 4 bases and 0 bases respectively, with 9 bases between them. This CDR3 has 15 amino acids.

This clone occurred once. V usage is TRBV7-2 and J usage is TRBJ1-5, with a possible D match to TRBD1 (6 bases). Germline V lookup: CDR1 SGHTA, CDR2 FQGNSA. V lost 1 base and J lost 5, with 12 bases in between. This CDR3 contains 15 residues. CDR3 sequence: CASSLGWTADQPQHF. CDR3 DNA: TGTGCCAGCAGCTTAGGATGGACAGCAGATCAGCCCCAGCATTTT.

For this clone: Germline is not matched at one junction end, which may reflect a read error. The rearrangement joins TRBV5-4 to TRBJ2-7; 13 positions agree with TRBD2. Germline CDR1 SGHNT, CDR2 YYREEE (reference sequence). This CDR3 region has 14 residues. Here the CDR3 DNA reads TGTGCCAGCAGTTTGGGACTAGCGGGGATCGAGCAGTACTTC. Translated, it gives CASSLGLAGIEQYF. The full variable domain, in which reference TRBV5-4 and TRBJ2-7 provide the parts outside the CDR3, is ETGVTQSPTHLIKTRGQQVTLRCSSQSGHNTVSWYQQALGQGPQFIFQYYREEENGRGNFPPRFSGLQFPNYSSELNVNALELDDSALYLCASSLGLAGIEQYFGPGTRLTVT.

The chain employs TRBV6-6 and TRBJ2-7, with TRBD1 matching 9 bases. The CDR3 consists of 14 residues. Per the germline V gene, CDR1 is MNHNY and CDR2 is SVGAGI (reference sequence). V dropped 5 bases and J dropped 6; count of bases not matched to a gene: 8. CDR3 sequence: CASSRTGAEGEQYF. Written as DNA, the CDR3 is TGTGCCAGCAGTCGGACAGGGGCCGAGGGCGAGCAGTACTTC.

The V gene is TRBV14, the J gene TRBJ1-4, with TRBD1 as a possible D gene (5 bases). Germline lookup yields CDR1 SGHDN and CDR2 FVKESK. The CDR3 covers 15 residues. V lost 5 bases, J lost 2 bases, and 12 bases lay in between. CDR3 loop: CASSAAGLTNEKLFF. DNA of the CDR3: TGTGCCAGCAGCGCTGCAGGGCTTACTAATGAAAAACTGTTTTTT.

The genes are TRBV11-2 and TRBJ1-2; no clear D gene. V was trimmed by 1 base and J by 7 bases, leaving 7 bases between them. From germline, CDR1 is SGHAT and CDR2 FQNNGV. The CDR3 has 12 amino acids. Written as DNA, the CDR3 is TGTGCCAGCAGCTTAGGACTTGGTGGCTACACCTTC. It is translated as CASSLGLGGYTF.

V and J are TRBV6-5 and TRBJ1-4; D gene ambiguous. V was cut by 0 bases and J by 6 bases, with 11 bases left in between. CDR1 and CDR2 from the germline V gene are MNHEY and SVGAGI. There are 15 residues in the CDR3. This CDR3 is CASSYSGDGDEKLFF. In DNA, the CDR3 is TGTGCCAGCAGTTACTCCGGGGATGGCGATGAAAAACTGTTTTTT.

The chain is built from TRBV2 and TRBJ2-4; D is ambiguous. The V gene's germline CDR1 is SNHLY and CDR2 FYNNEI. Trimming shortened V by 2 bases and J by 0 bases, and 11 bases separated the two germline ends. The CDR3 length is 16 residues. The CDR3 is CASSETKSEAKNIQYF. For the CDR3, the DNA is TGTGCCAGCAGTGAAACGAAGAGTGAAGCCAAAAACATTCAGTACTTC.

This chain links TRBV5-1 with TRBJ2-3, with 7 bases identical to TRBD1. The CDR3 has 14 amino acids. From germline, CDR1 is SGHRS and CDR2 YFSETQ. Trimming at V came to 3 bases and at J to 6 bases, leaving 7 bases not matched to a gene. The CDR3 nucleotides read TGCGCCAGCAGCTGGGGACAGAAAGAGGATACGCAGTATTTT. It specifies CASSWGQKEDTQYF.

CDR3 region: CASSIRTGDNSPLHF. DNA of the CDR3: TGTGCCAGCAGCATTAGGACAGGGGACAATTCACCCCTCCACTTT. V is TRBV7-6 and J is TRBJ1-6; 9 bases fit TRBD1. CDR1 is SGHVS, CDR2 FNYEAQ, per germline. V shed 5 bases, J shed 7 bases, and the junction held 6 bases outside the gene matches. This CDR3 has 15 residues.

The chain has TRBV4-2 and TRBJ1-4; 8 nucleotides line up with TRBD1. This CDR3 is built from 18 residues. The V segment lost 2 bases and the J segment 2 bases; nucleotides outside the gene matches: 10. Germline assignment: CDR1 LGHNA and CDR2 YNFKEQ. The CDR3 bases are TGTGCCAGCAGCCAAAGGGGGAAGACAGGGGTGACTAATGAAAAACTGTTTTTT. It codes for CASSQRGKTGVTNEKLFF.

The J gene is TRBJ2-7, the V gene TRBV5-4; a possible D gene is TRBD1 (7 bases). Germline V lookup: CDR1 SGHNT, CDR2 YYREEE (reference sequence). The CDR3 contains 15 residues. With 4 bases removed from V and 0 bases from J, the gap between germline ends came to 14 bases. The chain's CDR3 is CASSTQGGNSYEQYF. In DNA, the CDR3 is TGTGCCAGCAGCACTCAGGGGGGTAACTCCTACGAGCAGTACTTC.

This clone was seen only once. J is TRBJ1-6 and V is TRBV9, with TRBD1 matching 7 bases. CDR3 length equals 14 residues. Losses at the gene ends were 2 bases for V and 6 bases for J; bases not matched to a gene: 2. Germline lookup yields CDR1 SGDLS and CDR2 YYNGEE. DNA for the CDR3: TGTGCCAGCAGCGTGTACAGGGGTAATTCACCCCTCCACTTT. Protein sequence: CASSVYRGNSPLHF.

The rearrangement joins TRBV6-5 to TRBJ2-7, with D uncertain. Germline V CDR1 and CDR2: MNHEY, SVGAGI. The CDR3 totals 14 residues. V lost 2 bases, J lost 3 bases, and 11 bases lay in between. The CDR3 sequence is CASSYIATDYEQYF. The CDR3 DNA follows: TGTGCCAGCAGTTACATTGCGACTGACTACGAGCAGTACTTC.

This clone was seen a handful of times. The rearrangement links TRBV30 to TRBJ1-2, with 7 bases aligning to TRBD1. The V gene's germline CDR1 is GTSNPN and CDR2 SVGIG (reference sequence). J lost 0 bases, V lost 5 bases, and 12 bases had no gene match. The CDR3 runs to 16 residues. Here the CDR3 reads CAWGSAGTDANYGYTF. For the CDR3, the DNA is TGTGCCTGGGGTTCTGCGGGGACAGATGCTAACTATGGCTACACCTTC.

This clone was counted at least ten times. V usage is TRBV6-2 or TRBV6-3 and J usage is TRBJ2-7; 7 bases align to TRBD2. The germline V gene has CDR1 MNHEY and CDR2 SVGEGT. This CDR3 contains 12 residues. The V gene end was trimmed by 6 bases and the J gene end by 10 bases; junction bases not matched to a gene: 9. The CDR3 here is CASSPRGVRQYF. Written as DNA, the CDR3 is TGTGCCAGCAGCCCACGGGGGGTTCGACAGTACTTC.

The rearrangement links TRBV4-1 to TRBJ1-6, with unresolved D. Germline V CDR1 and CDR2: MGHRA, YSYEKL. Trimming shortened V by 2 bases and J by 4 bases, and 21 bases separated the two germline ends. The CDR3 extends over 19 amino acids. The CDR3 DNA follows: TGCGCCAGCAGCCAACCCCCCAGGCGACAAGAAGGATATAATTCACCCCTCCACTTT. Translating gives CASSQPPRRQEGYNSPLHF.

The chain has TRBV5-8 and TRBJ1-2; D unresolved. The CDR3 is 13 amino acids. The germline CDR1 and CDR2 sequences are SGHTS and YDEGEE. V dropped 2 bases and J dropped 7 bases, with 12 bases sitting between them. The CDR3 region is CASSFEVRFGYTF. The CDR3, as DNA: TGTGCCAGCAGCTTCGAGGTTCGTTTTGGCTACACCTTC.

The count of this clone is one. The chain uses TRBV27 and TRBJ1-1; TRBD1 matches 7 bases. The CDR3 length is 13 residues. The V gene's germline CDR1 is MNHEY and CDR2 SMNVEV (reference sequence). Trimming removed 5 bases from V and 7 bases from J; junction bases left unmatched: 7. This chain's CDR3 is CASSARDRDEAFF. In DNA form, the CDR3 reads TGTGCCAGCAGTGCCCGGGACAGAGATGAAGCTTTCTTT.

The chain carries TRBV5-6 and TRBJ2-7; D gene unclear. This CDR3 has 13 amino acids. Trimming shortened V by 0 bases and J by 6 bases, and 10 bases separated the two germline ends. In germline, CDR1 is SGHDT, CDR2 YYEEEE. In nucleotides, the CDR3 is TGTGCCAGCAGCTTGGCCAGATCTGGCGAGCAGTACTTC. Translation gives CASSLARSGEQYF.

The CDR3 bases are TGCGCCAGCAGCCAAGGGAGGACAGATACGCAGTATTTT. Amino acids: CASSQGRTDTQYF. The chain carries TRBV4-3 and TRBJ2-3, with D possibly matching TRBD2 (5 bases). Germline CDR1 is LGHNA and CDR2 is YSLEER. This CDR3 region has 13 residues. The ends were cut back, 1 base at V and 3 bases at J, with 5 bases in the middle.

The chain recombines TRBV3-1 (or the pseudogene TRBV3-2) with TRBJ1-5; 12 bases agree with TRBD1. The CDR3 sequence is 18 residues long. Germline lookup yields CDR1 LGHDT and CDR2 YNNKEL (reference sequence). Unmatched junction bases numbered 8, after V lost 0 bases and J lost 5 bases. This CDR3 is CASSQDGGTGGKHQPQHF. CDR3 DNA: TGTGCCAGCAGCCAAGATGGCGGGACAGGGGGCAAACATCAGCCCCAGCATTTT.

V usage is TRBV6-1 and J usage is TRBJ2-3, with 8 bases matching TRBD1. V gave up 3 bases and J gave up 5 bases; unmatched junction bases: 4. Germline CDR1 is MNHNS and CDR2 is SASEGT. There are 14 residues in the CDR3. The DNA of the CDR3 is TGTGCCAGCAGTGACAGGGGGCGCGGAGATACGCAGTATTTT. Translation: CASSDRGRGDTQYF.

The chain links TRBV6-5 to TRBJ1-6, with TRBD1 matching over 7 bases. CDR3 size: 15 residues. Germline V gene data show CDR1 as MNHEY and CDR2 as SVGAGI. V trimming: 8 bases; J trimming: 7 bases; junction bases outside the gene matches: 11. The chain's CDR3 is CASGGSGTENSPLHF. In DNA, the CDR3 is TGTGCCAGCGGAGGGTCGGGGACAGAGAATTCACCCCTCCACTTT.

The chain is built from TRBV14 and TRBJ2-5, with D possibly TRBD2 on 6 matching bases. This CDR3 is 15 amino acids long. The V end was cut by 0 bases, the J end by 0 bases, with 8 bases between. Germline values: CDR1 SGHDN, CDR2 FVKESK. The CDR3 sequence: CASSQDREYQETQYF. In DNA form, the CDR3 reads TGTGCCAGCAGCCAAGACCGGGAGTACCAAGAGACCCAGTACTTC.

The gene calls are TRBV19 and TRBJ2-7, with D unresolved. The CDR3 spans 13 residues. Trimming pared 7 bases from V and 2 bases from J, leaving 12 bases between. CDR1 and CDR2 from the germline V gene are LNHDA and SQIVND (reference sequence). The CDR3 region has the DNA TGTGCCAGTAAAGTGGCAGGAACCTACGAGCAGTACTTC. It encodes CASKVAGTYEQYF. Supplemented by reference TRBV19 and TRBJ2-7, the full variable domain reads DGGITQSPKYLFRKEGQNVTLSCEQNLNHDAMYWYRQDPGQGLRLIYYSQIVNDFQKGDIAEGYSVSREKKESFPLTVTSAQKNPTAFYLCASKVAGTYEQYFGPGTRLTVT.